One TCR beta chain is described in this entry. Antigen specificity is unknown. Preparation of the TCRbeta library involved a method that used unique molecular identifiers. In TCRdb, the PCR reads were re-called with MiXCR into one record per CDR3 protein. The sample contains nearly 350,000 distinct CDR3 sequences, about a sixth of which appear only once. The CDR3 totals 16 residues. Germline V gives CDR1 SGHRS, CDR2 YFSETQ. J lost 1 base, V lost 0 bases, and 5 bases had no gene match. The data derive from a study of T-cell reconstitution after alpha-beta-depleted transplantation in children. Study findings and constraints: Newly produced T cells mostly provided counts and TCRbeta diversity after one year, as hyperexpanded clones declined. Several patients had high TCRbeta diversity at day 60; it came from surviving recipient T cells and thymic progenitors.

The TCR comes from a male patient aged 2-10 years who had a stem cell transplant for acute lymphoblastic leukemia, so the T cells may come from the graft donor. The genes are TRBV5-1 and TRBJ2-3; TRBD1 matches 7 bases. The sequenced sample was PBMCs, mostly from graft donor cells, obtained 360 days after TCRalphabeta/CD19-depleted stem cell transplant. The CDR3 region has the DNA TGCGCCAGCAGCTTGGGAATAACAGGGGGCACAGATACGCAGTATTTT. Encoded protein: CASSLGITGGTDTQYF.